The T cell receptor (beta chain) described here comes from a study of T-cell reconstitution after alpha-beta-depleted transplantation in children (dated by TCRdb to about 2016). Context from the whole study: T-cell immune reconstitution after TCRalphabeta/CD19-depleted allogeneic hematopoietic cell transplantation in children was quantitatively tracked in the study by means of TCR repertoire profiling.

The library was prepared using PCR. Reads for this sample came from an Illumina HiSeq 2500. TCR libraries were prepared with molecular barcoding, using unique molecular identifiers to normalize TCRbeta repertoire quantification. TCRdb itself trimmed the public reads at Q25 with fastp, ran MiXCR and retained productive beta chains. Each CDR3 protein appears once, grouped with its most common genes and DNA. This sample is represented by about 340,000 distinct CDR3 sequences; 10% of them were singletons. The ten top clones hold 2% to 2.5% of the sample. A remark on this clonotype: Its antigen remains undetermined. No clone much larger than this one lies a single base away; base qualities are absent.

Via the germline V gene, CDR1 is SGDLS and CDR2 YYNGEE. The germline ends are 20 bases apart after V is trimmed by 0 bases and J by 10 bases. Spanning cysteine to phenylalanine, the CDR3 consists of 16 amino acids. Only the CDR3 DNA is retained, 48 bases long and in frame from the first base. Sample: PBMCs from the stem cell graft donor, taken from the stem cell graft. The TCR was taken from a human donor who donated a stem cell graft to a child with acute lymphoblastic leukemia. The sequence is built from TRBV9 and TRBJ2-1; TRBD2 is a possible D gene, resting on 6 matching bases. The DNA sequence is TGTGCCAGCAGCGTAGAGGCTGGGGACTCCGGCTGGGAGCAGTTCTTC. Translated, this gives CASSVEAGDSGWEQFF.